Here is one T cell receptor (beta chain) with its context. Its matching antigen is unknown. Trimming stripped 1 base from V and 1 base from J, with 6 bases between. The CDR3 is 14 amino acids. Germline V gene sequence: CDR1 SGHDN, CDR2 FVKESK. These data belong to a study of identical twins. Healthy Caucasians alone served as donors. General study results and limits: Analyses of zero insertions could be partly confounded by invariant MAIT and iNKT cells. Cross-sectional statistics, not tracking of the same donors, supported the conclusions.

TCRdb re-derived calls from the 5' RACE reads in MiXCR, one entry per CDR3 protein. The data show about 100,000 distinct CDR3 sequences, with 5.9% seen just once and 10% to 15% held by the top ten. The sequenced material came from memory T cells sorted from blood. The chain couples TRBV14 to TRBJ2-3; tentative D call: TRBD2 (5 bases). This TCR derives from a woman aged 50 to 60 in good health. CDR3 nucleotides: TGTGCCAGCAGCCAAGCACTAGGCACAGATACGCAGTATTTT. Translating it yields CASSQALGTDTQYF.